The sample holds many counts of the clone carrying this T cell receptor (beta chain). Amplified TCR beta CDR3 regions came from RNA transcripts. First-round RT-PCR targeting the TCR CDR3 was performed with the HTBI primer set. TCRdb processed the multiplex PCR reads anew with MiXCR; each CDR3 protein has one entry. The data hold hundreds of thousands of distinct CDR3 sequences, with around 13% observed a single time. Blood was drawn at first hyperthyroidism diagnosis, before any ophthalmopathy symptoms. V was trimmed by 2 bases and J by 3 bases, leaving 7 bases between them. Germline CDR1 reads KGHSH; CDR2 reads LQKENI. The CDR3 sequence is 13 residues long. The source of the sample is a study of T cells in Graves' hyperthyroidism and ophthalmopathy. The overall study: Upon initial diagnosis and before any treatment, peripheral blood was collected.

This sequence originates from a woman between 25 and 40 years old with Graves' hyperthyroidism that later progressed to Graves' ophthalmopathy. V usage is TRBV18 and J usage is TRBJ1-1, with D unresolved. Material for sequencing was blood. CDR3 protein: CASSPTPYTEAFF. In DNA form, the CDR3 reads TGTGCCAGCTCACCAACTCCTTACACTGAAGCTTTCTTT.